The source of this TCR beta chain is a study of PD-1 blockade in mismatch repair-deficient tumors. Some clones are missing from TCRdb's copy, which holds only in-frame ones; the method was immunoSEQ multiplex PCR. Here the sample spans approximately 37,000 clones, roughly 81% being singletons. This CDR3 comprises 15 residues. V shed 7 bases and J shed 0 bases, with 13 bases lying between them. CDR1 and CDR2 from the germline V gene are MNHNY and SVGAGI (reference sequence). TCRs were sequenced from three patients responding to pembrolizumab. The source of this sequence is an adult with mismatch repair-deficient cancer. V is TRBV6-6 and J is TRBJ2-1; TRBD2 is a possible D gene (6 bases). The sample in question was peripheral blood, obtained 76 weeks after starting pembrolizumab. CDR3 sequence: CASIGPTSSYNEQFF. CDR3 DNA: TGTGCCAGCATCGGACCGACTAGCTCCTACAATGAGCAGTTCTTC.